The rows below give T cell receptor beta chains drawn from one sample of a study of blood T cell repertoires in COVID-19. Here immunoSEQ multiplex PCR was the method, and the copy in TCRdb shows in-frame clones only, minus some. The sample contains about 150,000 clones, roughly 84% of which appear only once. The sequencing sample was made of PBMCs or T cells enriched from blood (not recorded which). Receptor source: a woman between 50 and 59 years old who had been exposed to COVID-19. Each CDR3 is given with its conserved first and last residue. D genes are given only for firm matches. Only part of the rows carry a size: once, few, many, or a class if the clone is expanded.

.	TRBJ2-7	.	TRBV21-1	TGTGCCGGGCCCCGGACAGGGGACTCCTACGAGCAGTACTTC	CAGPRTGDSYEQYF
.	TRBJ1-6	.	TRBV19	TGTGCCAGTAGTCCGGGGAGCGGTCCGAGCTCCTATAATTCACCCCTCCACTTT	CASSPGSGPSSYNSPLHF
.	TRBJ2-1	.	TRBV9	TGTGCCAGCGCCGGAGGAGCAAGGGACAAGCAGTTCTTC	CASAGGARDKQFF
.	TRBJ1-5	.	TRBV4-1	TGCGCCAGCAGCCAGTCTGCAGGGGCCCGCAATCAGCCCCAGCATTTT	CASSQSAGARNQPQHF
.	TRBJ1-5	.	TRBV19	TGTGCCAGTAGTATAGAAGGGGTGCAGCCCCAGCATTTT	CASSIEGVQPQHF
.	TRBJ2-3	.	TRBV7-2	TGTGCCAGCAGCGTCCGCGGGGGCCCTACAGATACGCAGTATTTT	CASSVRGGPTDTQYF
.	TRBJ1-2	TRBD1	TRBV7-9	TGTGCCAGCCGACAGGGGGCGCTGGATTGGGATAACTATGGCTACACCTTC	CASRQGALDWDNYGYTF
.	TRBJ2-7	TRBD2	TRBV30	TGTGCCTGGAACCCTATAGCGGGAAGTTCGTCTGAGCAGTACTTC	CAWNPIAGSSSEQYF
few	TRBJ2-5	.	TRBV7-2	TGTGCCAGCAGCTTAGGGGGCCCGCGAATAAGAGAGACCCAGTACTTC	CASSLGGPRIRETQYF
.	TRBJ2-5	.	TRBV4-3	TGCGCCAGCAGCCAGGAACGTGGGGCAGAGACCCAGTACTTC	CASSQERGAETQYF
.	TRBJ2-2	.	TRBV4-1	TGCGCCAGCAGCCAAGCCGCCTCCTCGGGGGTTTTCGGCGGGGAGCTGTTTTTT	CASSQAASSGVFGGELFF
.	TRBJ2-3	.	TRBV3-1/TRBV3-2	TGTGCCAGCAGCCAAGGCGAGCGGAAGCAGTATTTT	CASSQGERKQYF
.	TRBJ2-2	.	TRBV7-8	TGTGCCAGCAGCCCTAACACCGGGGAGCTGTTTTTT	CASSPNTGELFF
.	TRBJ1-2	.	TRBV7-8	TGTGCCAGCAGCTTACGGGACACCTATAACTATGGCTACACCTTC	CASSLRDTYNYGYTF
.	TRBJ1-5	.	TRBV3-1/TRBV3-2	TGTGCCAGCAGCCATATGGGGGGGGTACAGCATTTT	CASSHMGGVQHF
.	TRBJ2-1	.	TRBV11-2	TGTGCCAGCAGCTTAGTTAGCGGAGGCTACAATGAGCAGTTCTTC	CASSLVSGGYNEQFF
.	TRBJ2-3	TRBD1	TRBV9	TGTGCCAGCAGCGCGTTCCTGACAGGGAAAAACACAGATACGCAGTATTTT	CASSAFLTGKNTDTQYF
.	TRBJ1-2	TRBD1	TRBV6-5	TGTGCCACCCACCTCCGCCAGGGGGCGGGAGTTTTCACCTTC	CATHLRQGAGVFTF
once	TRBJ2-1	TRBD1	TRBV11-2	TGTGCCAGCAGTAGTGACAGGGTGGCTGAGCAGTTCTTC	CASSSDRVAEQFF
once	TRBJ1-2	.	TRBV19	TGTGCCAGTAGTATGTACAGTTTCAACTATGGCTACACCTTC	CASSMYSFNYGYTF
.	TRBJ1-2	TRBD1	TRBV7-9	TGTGCCAGCAGCTTAGCGCAGGGGGCTTTCGGCTACACCTTC	CASSLAQGAFGYTF
.	TRBJ2-3	.	TRBV7-2	TGTGCCAGCAGCTTGGACACTAGCACAGATACGCAGTATTTT	CASSLDTSTDTQYF
.	TRBJ1-6	.	TRBV9	TGTGCCAGCAGCGTAGGGCAGCTAGGGGATTCACCCCTCCACTTT	CASSVGQLGDSPLHF
.	TRBJ2-1	.	TRBV7-2	TGTGCCAGCAGCCGGATAGAATACAGCTCCTACAATGAGCAGTTCTTC	CASSRIEYSSYNEQFF
.	TRBJ2-1	TRBD2	TRBV9	TGTGCCAGCAGCGTGCTAGCGGGAGTAAATGAGCAGTTCTTC	CASSVLAGVNEQFF
few	TRBJ1-1	.	TRBV11-2	TGTGCCAGCAGCTTAGAACAGAACACTGAAGCTTTCTTT	CASSLEQNTEAFF
.	TRBJ2-2	.	TRBV4-3	TGCGCCAGCAGCCTCGAGGCTAGCATCCCCGGGGAGCTGTTTTTT	CASSLEASIPGELFF
.	TRBJ1-2	TRBD1	TRBV5-1	TGCGCCAGCAGCCGACAGGGAGGCCATGGCTACACCTTC	CASSRQGGHGYTF
.	TRBJ2-7	.	TRBV7-8	TGTGCCAGCAGCTTAGGCCGGACTACCTACGAGCAGTACTTC	CASSLGRTTYEQYF
.	TRBJ2-7	.	TRBV29-1	TGCAGCGTTGAAAGGGGAAGAGGATCCTACGAGCAGTACTTC	CSVERGRGSYEQYF
.	TRBJ2-3	.	TRBV7-9	TGTGCCAGCAGCTACCGGACTCCCGAGGGGGCAGATACGCAGTATTTT	CASSYRTPEGADTQYF
once	TRBJ2-4	.	TRBV7-2	TGTGCCAGCAGCTTAACGCCGGGTAGAAACATTCAGTACTTC	CASSLTPGRNIQYF
.	TRBJ2-7	.	TRBV20-1	TGCAGTGCTAGTGCCACTCAGGGTCCCTTTTACGAGCAGTACTTC	CSASATQGPFYEQYF
.	TRBJ2-1	TRBD2	TRBV19	TGTGCCAGTAGTATGGTAGCGGGGGCGTCACGTATCATAGGCAATGAGCAGTTCTTC	CASSMVAGASRIIGNEQFF
.	TRBJ2-7	TRBD1	TRBV5-1	TGCGCCAGCAGCTTGGAGCCAACAGGGGGCTACGAGCAGTACTTC	CASSLEPTGGYEQYF
once	TRBJ2-1	.	TRBV6-5	TGTGCCAGCAGTCCCGGGAATGAGCAGTTCTTC	CASSPGNEQFF
.	TRBJ2-1	TRBD2	TRBV27	TGTGCCAGCTCGGGACATGAGGGTAAGCTAGCGGGAGGTTCCTTCTATGAGCAGTTCTTC	CASSGHEGKLAGGSFYEQFF
.	TRBJ2-5	.	TRBV7-2	TGTGCCAGCAGCTCCTACTCAAGTCAAGAAGAGACCCAGTACTTC	CASSSYSSQEETQYF
once	TRBJ2-3	.	TRBV27	TGTGCCAGCAGTCTTACTAACACAGATACGCAGTATTTT	CASSLTNTDTQYF
.	TRBJ1-4	.	TRBV4-3	TGCGCCAGCAGCCCGTTCTGGGGGGCAACTAATGAAAAACTGTTTTTT	CASSPFWGATNEKLFF
.	TRBJ2-3	TRBD2	TRBV3-1/TRBV3-2	TGTGCCAGTCCAAGGACTAGCGGGGCTAGCACAGATACGCAGTATTTT	CASPRTSGASTDTQYF
.	TRBJ1-5	TRBD1	TRBV7-2	TGTGCCAGCAGCATTCGAGGGGGCCAGCCCCAGCATTTT	CASSIRGGQPQHF
.	TRBJ2-5	.	TRBV10-3	TGTGCCACCAGAAACGGAGAGACCCAGTACTTC	CATRNGETQYF
.	TRBJ2-2	TRBD2	TRBV4-3	TGCGCCAGCAGCCAAGCGGGGACTACGAACACCGGGGAGCTGTTTTTT	CASSQAGTTNTGELFF
once	TRBJ1-1	TRBD1	TRBV5-1	TGCGCCAGCAGCTCGACAGGGGCGGGGACTGAAGCTTTCTTT	CASSSTGAGTEAFF
once	TRBJ2-2	.	TRBV27	TGTGCCAGCAGTTTACCGGCCGGGGAGCTGTTTTTT	CASSLPAGELFF
.	TRBJ1-4	.	TRBV28	TGTGCCAGCAGACCAGGTGGGGAAAAACTGTTTTTT	CASRPGGEKLFF
.	TRBJ1-1	.	TRBV9	TGTGCCAGTGGGCCTGTGGGCACTGAAGCTTTCTTT	CASGPVGTEAFF
once	TRBJ1-4	.	TRBV6-2/TRBV6-3	TGTGCCAGCAGTTACTCAATAAACCGACGGGTAGGAAGCGAAAAACTGTTTTTT	CASSYSINRRVGSEKLFF
.	TRBJ2-1	TRBD2	TRBV9	TGTGCCAGCAGCGTAGGGCTAGCGGGACCGGGTGAGCAGTTCTTC	CASSVGLAGPGEQFF
.	TRBJ1-2	TRBD1	TRBV7-9	TGTGCCAGCAGCCCCGGGACAGCCGTCAACTATGGCTACACCTTC	CASSPGTAVNYGYTF
.	TRBJ1-4	.	TRBV14	TGTGCCAGCAGCCACGGGGGGGGTTTCGACGAAAAACTGTTTTTT	CASSHGGGFDEKLFF
.	TRBJ2-7	.	TRBV19	TGTGCCAGTAGTCCCCAGGGCGCCTACGAGCAGTACTTC	CASSPQGAYEQYF